The clone carrying this T cell receptor beta chain is a singleton in its sample. The sample is drawn from a study of cytomegalovirus exposure and HLA in healthy donors. The wider study: In a later analysis, the 110 or so validation repertoires were reported to have used the same platform as the 600 to 800 first-cohort repertoires.

Among the 120 subjects of the validation cohort, separate from the 666-subject first cohort, were the donors. The V gene lost 7 bases and the J gene lost 2 bases, with 11 bases spanning the gap. This CDR3 is built from 14 residues. CDR1 and CDR2 from the germline V gene are LNHDA and SQIVND (reference sequence). Sequencing used immunoSEQ multiplex PCR; TCRdb keeps in-frame clones, though not all of them. Of 50,000 to 70,000 clones in the sample, roughly 94% were seen once. This sequence joins TRBV19 and TRBJ2-2; no clear D gene. The source of this sequence is a woman in her late teens or twenties in good health and CMV-seropositive. Material: PBMCs. The CDR3 is CASISSRNTGELFF. For the CDR3, the DNA is TGTGCCAGTATTTCGTCGAGAAACACCGGGGAGCTGTTTTTT.